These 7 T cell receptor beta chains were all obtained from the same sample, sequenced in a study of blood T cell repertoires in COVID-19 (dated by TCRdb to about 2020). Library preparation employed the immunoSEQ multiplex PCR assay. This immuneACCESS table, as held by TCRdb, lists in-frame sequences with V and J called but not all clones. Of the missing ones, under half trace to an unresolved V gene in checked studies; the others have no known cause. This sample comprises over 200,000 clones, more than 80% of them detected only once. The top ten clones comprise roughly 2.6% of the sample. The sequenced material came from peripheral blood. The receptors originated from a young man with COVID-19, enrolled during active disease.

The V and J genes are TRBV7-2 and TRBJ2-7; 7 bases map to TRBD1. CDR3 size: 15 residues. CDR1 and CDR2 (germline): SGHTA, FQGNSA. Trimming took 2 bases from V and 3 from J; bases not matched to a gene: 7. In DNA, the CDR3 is TGTGCCAGCAGCTTACATCCAGGGGGTGGCTACGAGCAGTACTTC. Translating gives CASSLHPGGGYEQYF.

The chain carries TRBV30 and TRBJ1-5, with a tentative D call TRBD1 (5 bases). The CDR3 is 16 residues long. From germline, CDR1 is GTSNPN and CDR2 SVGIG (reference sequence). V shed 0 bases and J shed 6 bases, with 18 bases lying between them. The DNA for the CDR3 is TGTGCCTGGAGTGTACCGGATCAGGGTTTGGGTCAGCCCCAGCATTTT. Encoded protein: CAWSVPDQGLGQPQHF.

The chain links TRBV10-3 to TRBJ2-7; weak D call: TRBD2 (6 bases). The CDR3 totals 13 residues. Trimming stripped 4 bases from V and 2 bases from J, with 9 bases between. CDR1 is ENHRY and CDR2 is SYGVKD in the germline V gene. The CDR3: CAISGGLAYEQYF. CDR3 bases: TGTGCCATCAGTGGGGGACTGGCCTACGAGCAGTACTTC.

CDR3 nucleotides: TGTGCCAGCCAAGGGCCCGGGCCTAGGGGAGAAAAACTGTTTTTT. Translation: CASQGPGPRGEKLFF. The chain uses TRBV7-9 and TRBJ1-4; possibly TRBD1 for D (5 bases). The CDR3 totals 15 residues. Germline CDR1 and CDR2: SEHNR and FQNEAQ (reference sequence). V lost 8 bases and J 8 bases, leaving 21 bases between the germline ends.

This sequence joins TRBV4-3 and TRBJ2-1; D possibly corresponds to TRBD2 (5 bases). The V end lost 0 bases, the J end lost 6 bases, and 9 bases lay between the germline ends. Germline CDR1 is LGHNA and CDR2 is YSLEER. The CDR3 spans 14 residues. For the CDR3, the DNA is TGCGCCAGCAGCCAAGATACGCTAGCCAATGAGCAGTTCTTC. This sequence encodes CASSQDTLANEQFF.

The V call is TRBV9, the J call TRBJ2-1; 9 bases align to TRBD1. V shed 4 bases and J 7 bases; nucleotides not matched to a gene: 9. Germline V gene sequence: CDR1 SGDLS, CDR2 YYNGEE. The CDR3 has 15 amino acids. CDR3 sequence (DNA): TGTGCCAGCAGCCCCCGGGACAGGGTTCAGAATGAGCAGTTCTTC. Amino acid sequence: CASSPRDRVQNEQFF.

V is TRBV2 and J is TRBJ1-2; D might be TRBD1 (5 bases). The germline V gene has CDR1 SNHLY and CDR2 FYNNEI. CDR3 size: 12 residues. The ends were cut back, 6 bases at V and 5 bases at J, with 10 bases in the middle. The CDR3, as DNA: TGTGCCAGCAGCCCGGACAATTATGGCTACACCTTC. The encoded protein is CASSPDNYGYTF.